A single sample is the source of the 8 T cell receptor beta chains below, sequenced in a study of beta chain features in type 1 diabetes. The sequenced template was cDNA made from the entire isolated RNA. The method was immunoSEQ multiplex PCR; TCRdb's version includes in-frame clones alone and lacks a portion of them. The sample lists more than 350,000 clones, about an eighth occurring once. Sequenced: naive CD4+ T cells from blood. Receptor source: a woman between 18 and 29 years old in good health.

This clone showed up just a few times. CDR3 protein: CASSQVRQAGADTQYF. In DNA form, the CDR3 reads TGCGCCAGCAGCCAGGTCCGACAGGCGGGGGCAGATACGCAGTATTTT. The chain combines TRBV4-1 with TRBJ2-3; D may be TRBD2 (7 bases). CDR1 is MGHRA, CDR2 YSYEKL, per germline. V lost 3 bases and J lost 4, with 17 bases in between. The CDR3 is 16 amino acids.

The V call is TRBV14, the J call TRBJ1-1; unclear D gene. V was shortened by 0 bases and J by 10 bases, with 6 bases between the two germline ends. The CDR3 has 11 residues. Germline values: CDR1 SGHDN, CDR2 FVKESK. The CDR3 protein is CASSQEGSAFF. In DNA form, the CDR3 reads TGTGCCAGCAGCCAAGAGGGGTCAGCTTTCTTT.

Only a few counts were recorded for this clone. This chain links TRBV7-2 with TRBJ2-1, with D uncertain. Trimming removed 1 base at V and 0 bases at J, with 10 bases between. CDR1 is SGHTA, CDR2 FQGNSA, per germline. The CDR3 consists of 16 residues. The CDR3 spells CASSLERLSSYNEQFF. The CDR3 coding sequence is TGTGCCAGCAGCTTAGAACGTCTGAGCTCCTACAATGAGCAGTTCTTC. The full variable domain, its missing parts supplied by reference TRBV7-2 and TRBJ2-1, is GAGVSQSPSNKVTEKGKDVELRCDPISGHTALYWYRQSLGQGLEFLIYFQGNSAPDKSGLPSDRFSAERTGGSVSTLTIQRTQQEDSAVYLCASSLERLSSYNEQFFGPGTRLTVL.

V usage is TRBV5-4 and J usage is TRBJ1-2; possible D gene TRBD1, 5 bases. CDR1 is SGHNT and CDR2 is YYREEE in the germline V gene (reference sequence). CDR3 size: 14 residues. Trimming removed 4 bases at V and 2 bases at J, with 12 bases between. CDR3 coding DNA: TGTGCCAGCAGCCAAGAACAGGCCAACTATGGCTACACCTTC. It yields the protein CASSQEQANYGYTF.

The CDR3: CASDRATTGYTQYF. In nucleotides, the CDR3 is TGTGCCAGCGATCGCGCTACCACCGGTTATACGCAGTATTTT. The chain employs TRBV2 and TRBJ2-3, with D uncertain. V was trimmed by 8 bases and J by 7 bases, leaving 19 bases between them. The CDR3 consists of 14 residues. The germline gives CDR1 SNHLY, CDR2 FYNNEI.

The chain recombines TRBV4-3 with TRBJ2-1, with D uncertain. CDR3 length equals 16 residues. V lost 0 bases, J lost 0 bases, and 9 bases lay in between. The V gene's germline CDR1 is LGHNA and CDR2 YSLEER. The CDR3 region is CASSQDAVDSYNEQFF. CDR3 DNA: TGCGCCAGCAGCCAAGATGCGGTTGACTCCTACAATGAGCAGTTCTTC.

This clone was counted between two and nine times. The chain couples TRBV5-4 to TRBJ2-7, with TRBD2 identical over 8 bases. Germline CDR1 is SGHNT and CDR2 is YYREEE (reference sequence). The V segment lost 4 bases and the J segment 2 bases; nucleotides outside the gene matches: 5. The CDR3 spans 14 residues. CDR3 coding DNA: TGTGCCAGCAGCCCGCTAGCGGGCCCCTACGAGCAGTACTTC. This gives the protein CASSPLAGPYEQYF.

This chain uses TRBV27 with TRBJ1-2; TRBD1 is a possible D gene (6 bases). This CDR3 comprises 13 residues. V lost 5 bases, J lost 8 bases, and 15 bases lay in between. Per germline, CDR1 MNHEY and CDR2 SMNVEV (reference sequence). The CDR3 DNA reads as TGTGCCAGCAGTAACCACAGGGAGTGGGGCTACACCTTC. Protein: CASSNHREWGYTF.